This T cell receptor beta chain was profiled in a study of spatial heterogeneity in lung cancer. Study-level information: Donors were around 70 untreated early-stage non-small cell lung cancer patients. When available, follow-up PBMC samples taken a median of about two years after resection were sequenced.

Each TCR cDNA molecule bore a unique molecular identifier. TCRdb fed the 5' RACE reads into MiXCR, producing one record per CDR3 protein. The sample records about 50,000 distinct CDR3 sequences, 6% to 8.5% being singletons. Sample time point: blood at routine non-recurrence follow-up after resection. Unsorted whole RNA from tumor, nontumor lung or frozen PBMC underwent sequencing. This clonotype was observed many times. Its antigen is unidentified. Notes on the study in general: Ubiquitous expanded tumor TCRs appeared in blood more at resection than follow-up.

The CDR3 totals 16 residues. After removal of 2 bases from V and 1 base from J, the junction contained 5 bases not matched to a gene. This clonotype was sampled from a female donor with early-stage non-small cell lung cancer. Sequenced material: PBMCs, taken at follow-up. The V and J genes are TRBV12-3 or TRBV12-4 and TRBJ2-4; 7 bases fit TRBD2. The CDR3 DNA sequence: TGTGCCAGCAGTTTATTTGCACTAGCGGCCAAAAACATTCAGTACTTC. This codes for CASSLFALAAKNIQYF.